The rows below give T cell receptor beta chains drawn from one sample of a study of T cells in Graves' hyperthyroidism and ophthalmopathy. TCRdb itself ran the multiplex PCR reads through MiXCR, one entry per CDR3 protein. The repertoire holds approximately 420,000 distinct CDR3 sequences, with 15% as singletons. Sequencing input: blood. The source of these receptors is a woman aged 30 to 39 with Graves' hyperthyroidism. Both conserved end residues are part of each CDR3. Each record gives: D gene, V gene, clone size, J gene, CDR3 protein, CDR3 DNA. D genes are given only for firm matches. Clone size is given for some rows only: seen once, a few or many times, or a class if the clone is expanded.

-	TRBV18	many	TRBJ1-4	CASSPRLGEKLFF	TGTGCCAGCTCACCAAGGTTGGGTGAAAAACTGTTTTTT
TRBD1	TRBV7-6	-	TRBJ2-6	CASSATDRGEAPGANVLTF	TGTGCCAGCAGCGCAACTGACAGGGGAGAGGCTCCTGGGGCCAACGTCCTGACTTTC
-	TRBV28	few	TRBJ2-1	CASTLGWVNEQFF	TGTGCCAGCACCCTAGGGTGGGTCAATGAGCAGTTCTTC
-	TRBV11-2	few	TRBJ2-1	CASSLGTTGLTYNEQFF	TGTGCCAGCAGCTTAGGTACGACAGGTCTCACCTACAATGAGCAGTTCTTC
TRBD1	TRBV30	many	TRBJ1-1	CAWSPGQGAGAFF	TGTGCCTGGTCCCCGGGACAGGGCGCTGGAGCTTTCTTT
-	TRBV20-1	-	TRBJ1-5	CSANPGEQPQHF	TGCAGTGCTAATCCGGGGGAACAGCCCCAGCATTTT
TRBD2	TRBV7-9	-	TRBJ2-1	CASALAGINEQFF	TGTGCCAGCGCACTAGCGGGTATCAATGAGCAGTTCTTC
-	TRBV11-2	many	TRBJ2-5	CASSLIKGRLETQYF	TGTGCCAGCAGCTTAATTAAGGGGCGTCTGGAGACCCAGTACTTC
-	TRBV15	many	TRBJ2-7	CATSRPPGKAFEQYF	TGTGCCACCAGCAGACCCCCGGGAAAGGCTTTCGAGCAGTACTTC
-	TRBV5-1	-	TRBJ2-7	CASSQDRQIREQYF	TGCGCCAGCAGCCAAGACCGACAGATCCGAGAGCAGTACTTC
-	TRBV6-6	-	TRBJ2-3	CASSYSTADTQYF	TGTGCCAGCAGTTACTCTACTGCAGATACGCAGTATTTT
-	TRBV11-2	-	TRBJ2-1	CASRSSGGGNEQFF	TGTGCCAGCAGGAGTTCAGGGGGGGGAAATGAGCAGTTCTTC
-	TRBV3-1	few	TRBJ1-1	CASSHEGTEAFF	TGTGCCAGCAGCCATGAAGGGACTGAAGCTTTCTTT
-	TRBV11-2	few	TRBJ2-2	CASSNRWRSNTGELFF	TGTGCCAGCAGCAATAGGTGGCGGTCGAACACCGGGGAGCTGTTTTTT
-	TRBV11-2	many	TRBJ2-5	CASSLEVSGFWETQYF	TGTGCCAGCAGCTTAGAAGTTTCGGGTTTTTGGGAGACCCAGTACTTC
-	TRBV7-9	-	TRBJ2-7	CASSLGGSANEAYEQYF	TGTGCCAGCAGCTTAGGTGGCTCGGCTAACGAAGCCTACGAGCAGTACTTC
-	TRBV28	-	TRBJ2-5	CASSLRSGEETQYF	TGTGCCAGCAGTTTGAGGTCTGGGGAAGAGACCCAGTACTTC
-	TRBV7-2	-	TRBJ1-2	CASSRGLNDAYTF	TGTGCCAGCAGCCGGGGATTAAATGACGCTTACACCTTC
-	TRBV5-1	many	TRBJ2-7	CASTPGRSSYEQYF	TGCGCCAGCACCCCCGGTAGAAGCTCCTACGAGCAGTACTTC
TRBD2	TRBV18	many	TRBJ2-1	CASSRTSGLYNEQFF	TGTGCCAGCTCAAGGACTAGCGGGCTCTACAATGAGCAGTTCTTC
-	TRBV4-2	few	TRBJ2-4	CASSQEGSPIQYF	TGTGCCAGCAGCCAAGAGGGCTCTCCTATTCAGTACTTC
-	TRBV10-3	few	TRBJ2-7	CAISGIVDEQYF	TGTGCCATCAGTGGCATAGTCGACGAGCAGTACTTC